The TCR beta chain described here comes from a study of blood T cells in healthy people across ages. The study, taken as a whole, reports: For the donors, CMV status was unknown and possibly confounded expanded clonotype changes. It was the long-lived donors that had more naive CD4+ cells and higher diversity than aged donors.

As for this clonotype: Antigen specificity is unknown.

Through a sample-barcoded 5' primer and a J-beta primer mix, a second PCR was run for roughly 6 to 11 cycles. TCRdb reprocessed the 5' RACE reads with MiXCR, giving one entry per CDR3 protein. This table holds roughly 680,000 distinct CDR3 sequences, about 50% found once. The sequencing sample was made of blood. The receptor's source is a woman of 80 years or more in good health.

As DNA, the CDR3 is TGCGCCAGCAGCCAAGAATTCCGGGTCGGGGCCAACGTCCTGACTTTC. Protein product: CASSQEFRVGANVLTF. The chain has TRBV4-3 and TRBJ2-6, with unresolved D. The CDR3 has 16 amino acids. The V gene's germline CDR1 is LGHNA and CDR2 YSLEER. V was shortened by 0 bases and J by 4 bases, with 10 bases between the two germline ends.